Detailed here is one T cell receptor beta chain. This specimen comes from a study of blood T cell repertoires in COVID-19. Study in general: Italy, Spain and the United States were the sources of the convalescent and acute COVID-19 samples. PBMCs, B-cell-depleted T cells, or T cells were the source of the cDNA or gDNA that made up the material.

In the original workflow: Estimated nucleated cell counts came from reference gene primer amplification. Sequencing used immunoSEQ multiplex PCR; TCRdb keeps in-frame clones, though not all of them. V and J calls and clone size are as listed in that table; D and trimming were resolved from the DNA. The table shows around 45,000 clones, with roughly 86% occurring only once. The germline CDR1 and CDR2 sequences are SGHAT and FQNNGV. The CDR3 is 14 residues long. V trimming: 9 bases; J trimming: 6 bases; junction bases outside the gene matches: 9. This chain joins TRBV11-2 and TRBJ1-1; 11 nucleotides match TRBD1. The receptor was derived from a man aged 55-75 years with active COVID-19. The sequenced sample consisted of peripheral blood. The chain's CDR3 is CASALGTGGAEAFF. The CDR3 coding sequence is TGTGCCAGTGCTTTGGGGACAGGGGGAGCTGAAGCTTTCTTT.